The next 10 T cell receptor beta chains were all read from a single sample in a study of identical twins' blood T cells. TCRdb re-derived calls from the 5' RACE reads in MiXCR, one entry per CDR3 protein. The sample includes 350,000 to 400,000 distinct CDR3 sequences, 25% to 35% of them seen just once. The sequenced sample consisted of PBMCs. These receptors were taken from a woman aged 18-49 years in good health.

The genes are TRBV7-9 and TRBJ1-4; no reliable D call. V gave up 5 bases and J gave up 1 base, with 17 bases separating them. In germline, CDR1 is SEHNR, CDR2 FQNEAQ (reference sequence). The CDR3 runs 17 residues. The CDR3 spells CASSPSKAGRTNEKLFF. The CDR3 DNA reads TGTGCCAGCAGCCCTTCTAAGGCAGGCCGAACTAATGAAAAACTGTTTTTT.

The chain has TRBV20-1 and TRBJ2-7; D not certain. There are 11 residues in the CDR3. Germline CDR1 reads DFQATT; CDR2 reads SNEGSKA (reference sequence). V was pared by 3 bases and J by 6 bases, with 9 bases between. The CDR3 DNA sequence: TGCAGTGCTAGTCCCCCGGTCGAGCAGTACTTC. Amino acid sequence: CSASPPVEQYF.

This clonotype showed up just a few times. CDR3 DNA: TGTGCCATACAGACAGGCCTCCATAACACCGGGGAGCTGTTTTTT. It specifies CAIQTGLHNTGELFF. The chain employs TRBV7-8 and TRBJ2-2; a possible D gene is TRBD1 (6 bases). Trimming took 10 bases from V and 2 from J, leaving 17 bases between them. The CDR3 is 15 residues long. The germline CDR1 and CDR2 sequences are SGHVS and FQNEAQ.

This clonotype turned up a few times. The chain employs TRBV6-6 and TRBJ2-1; D is perhaps TRBD2 (6 bases). Germline V gene data show CDR1 as MNHNY and CDR2 as SVGAGI (reference sequence). V lost 2 bases, J lost 9 bases, and 17 bases lay in between. This CDR3 contains 15 residues. The CDR3 bases are TGTGCCAGCAGTTACGTCGGGGAGGCCTTCGCTGAGCAGTTCTTC. Translated: CASSYVGEAFAEQFF.

This clonotype was found many times. V is TRBV11-2 and J is TRBJ1-5, with TRBD1 matching over 7 bases. The germline V gene encodes CDR1 SGHAT and CDR2 FQNNGV. With 4 bases clipped from V and 3 bases from J, the junction kept 3 bases outside the gene matches. The CDR3 extends over 14 amino acids. The DNA of the CDR3 is TGTGCCAGCAGCTCACAGGGGCCCAATCAGCCCCAGCATTTT. Residues: CASSSQGPNQPQHF.

J is TRBJ1-1 and V is TRBV5-1; D perhaps matches TRBD1 (5 bases). The CDR3 length is 19 residues. CDR1 SGHRS and CDR2 YFSETQ come from the germline V gene. V dropped 2 bases and J dropped 2 bases, with 25 bases sitting between them. The CDR3 here is CASSLLRGPGANFNTEAFF. The CDR3 DNA is TGCGCCAGCAGCTTACTAAGGGGCCCTGGGGCCAACTTTAACACTGAAGCTTTCTTT.

This clonotype was picked up a small number of times. The V and J genes are TRBV20-1 and TRBJ2-1; TRBD2 matches 11 bases. The length of the CDR3 is 14 residues. V gave up 2 bases and J gave up 7 bases; unmatched junction bases: 4. Germline V gene sequence: CDR1 DFQATT, CDR2 SNEGSKA (reference sequence). The CDR3 sequence is CSARLAGGLNEQFF. The CDR3 coding sequence is TGCAGTGCTAGACTAGCGGGGGGTCTTAATGAGCAGTTCTTC.

This clonotype was detected only a few times. This sequence joins TRBV7-9 and TRBJ2-1; 11 bases align to TRBD2. The CDR3 is 15 residues long. Germline V gene data show CDR1 as SEHNR and CDR2 as FQNEAQ (reference sequence). With V trimmed by 6 bases and J by 4 bases, 5 bases remained unmatched. This chain's CDR3 is CASSTPSGGYNEQFF. For the CDR3, the DNA is TGTGCCAGCAGTACTCCTAGCGGGGGGTACAATGAGCAGTTCTTC.

This rearrangement joins TRBV11-2 to TRBJ2-1; tentative D call: TRBD2 (5 bases). The CDR3 runs 14 residues. V lost 1 base, J lost 4 bases, and 8 bases lay in between. Per the germline V gene, CDR1 is SGHAT and CDR2 is FQNNGV. For the CDR3, the DNA is TGTGCCAGCAGCTTAGTCAGGAGGTACAATGAGCAGTTCTTC. As protein: CASSLVRRYNEQFF.

This clonotype occurred a few times. The chain uses TRBV19 and TRBJ1-1; maybe TRBD1 (6 bases). This CDR3 contains 13 residues. The V gene's germline CDR1 is LNHDA and CDR2 SQIVND (reference sequence). Trimming removed 4 bases from V and 7 bases from J, with 13 bases in between. CDR3 region: CASSTLDSYEAFF. Here the CDR3 DNA reads TGTGCCAGTAGTACTCTGGACAGCTATGAAGCTTTCTTT.